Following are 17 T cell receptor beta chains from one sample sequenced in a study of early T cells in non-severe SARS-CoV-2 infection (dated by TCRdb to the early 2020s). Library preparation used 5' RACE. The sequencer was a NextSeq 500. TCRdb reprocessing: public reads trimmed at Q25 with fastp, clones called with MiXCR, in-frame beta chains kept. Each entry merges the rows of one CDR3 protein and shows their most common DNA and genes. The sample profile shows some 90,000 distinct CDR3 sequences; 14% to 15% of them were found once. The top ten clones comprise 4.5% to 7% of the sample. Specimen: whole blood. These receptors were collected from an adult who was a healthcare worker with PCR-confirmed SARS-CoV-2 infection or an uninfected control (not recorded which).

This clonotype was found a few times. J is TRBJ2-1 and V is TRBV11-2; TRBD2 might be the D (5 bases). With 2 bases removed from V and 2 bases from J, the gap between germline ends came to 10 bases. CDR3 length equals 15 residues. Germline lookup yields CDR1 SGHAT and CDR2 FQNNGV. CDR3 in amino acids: CASSLYSGPYNEQFF. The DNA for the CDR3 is TGTGCCAGCAGCTTATACAGCGGACCCTACAATGAGCAGTTCTTC.

CDR3 residues: CASSQDETGIPYEQYF. Here the CDR3 DNA reads TGTGCCAGCAGCCAAGACGAGACAGGGATACCCTACGAGCAGTACTTC. The chain employs TRBV3-1 and TRBJ2-7, with 7 bases fitting TRBD1. The length of the CDR3 is 16 residues. V lost 0 bases, J lost 2 bases, and 7 bases stayed unmatched. Germline CDR1 LGHDT, CDR2 YNNKEL (reference sequence).

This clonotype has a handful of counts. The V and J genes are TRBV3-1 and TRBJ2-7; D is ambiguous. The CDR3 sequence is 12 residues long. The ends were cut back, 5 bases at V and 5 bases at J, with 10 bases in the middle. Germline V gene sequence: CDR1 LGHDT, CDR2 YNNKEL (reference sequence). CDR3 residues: CASSAPGHEQYF. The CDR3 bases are TGTGCCAGCAGCGCTCCTGGTCACGAGCAGTACTTC.

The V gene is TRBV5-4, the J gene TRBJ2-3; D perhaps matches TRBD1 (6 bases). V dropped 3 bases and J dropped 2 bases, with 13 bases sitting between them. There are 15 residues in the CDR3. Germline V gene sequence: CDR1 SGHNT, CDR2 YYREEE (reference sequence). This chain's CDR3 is CASSSSRGSTDTQYF. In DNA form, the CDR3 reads TGTGCCAGCAGCTCCTCTAGGGGGTCCACAGATACGCAGTATTTT.

CDR3 sequence reads: CASSSGQELGELFF. Here the CDR3 DNA reads TGTGCCAGCAGCTCGGGACAGGAGCTAGGGGAGCTGTTTTTT. V gene TRBV5-4 combines with J gene TRBJ2-2, with 8 bases lining up with TRBD1. The CDR3 loop spans 14 amino acids. Germline loops: CDR1 SGHNT, CDR2 YYREEE (reference sequence). Trimming took 3 bases from V and 8 from J; bases not matched to a gene: 6. The whole variable domain, filled in from reference TRBV5-4 and TRBJ2-2, reads ETGVTQSPTHLIKTRGQQVTLRCSSQSGHNTVSWYQQALGQGPQFIFQYYREEENGRGNFPPRFSGLQFPNYSSELNVNALELDDSALYLCASSSGQELGELFFGEGSRLTVL.

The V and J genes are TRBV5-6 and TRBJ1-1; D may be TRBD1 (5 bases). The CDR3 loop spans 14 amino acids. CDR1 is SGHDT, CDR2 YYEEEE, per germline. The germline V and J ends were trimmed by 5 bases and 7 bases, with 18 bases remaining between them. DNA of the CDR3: TGTGCCAGCAGACAGGAACAAGGGGAGGTTGAAGCTTTCTTT. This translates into CASRQEQGEVEAFF. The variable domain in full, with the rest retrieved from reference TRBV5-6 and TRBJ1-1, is DAGVTQSPTHLIKTRGQQVTLRCSPKSGHDTVSWYQQALGQGPQFIFQYYEEEERQRGNFPDRFSGHQFPNYSSELNVNALLLGDSALYLCASRQEQGEVEAFFGQGTRLTVV.

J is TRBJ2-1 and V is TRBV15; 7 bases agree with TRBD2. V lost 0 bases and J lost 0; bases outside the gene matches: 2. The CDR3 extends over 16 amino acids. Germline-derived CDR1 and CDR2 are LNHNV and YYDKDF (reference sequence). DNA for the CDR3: TGTGCCACCAGCAGAGATACGGGAGGCTCCTACAATGAGCAGTTCTTC. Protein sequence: CATSRDTGGSYNEQFF.

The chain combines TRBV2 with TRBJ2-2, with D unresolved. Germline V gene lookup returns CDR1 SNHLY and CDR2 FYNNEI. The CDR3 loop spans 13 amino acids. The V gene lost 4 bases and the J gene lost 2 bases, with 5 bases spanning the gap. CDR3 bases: TGTGCCAGCAGTGGGGGTAACACCGGGGAGCTGTTTTTT. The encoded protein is CASSGGNTGELFF.

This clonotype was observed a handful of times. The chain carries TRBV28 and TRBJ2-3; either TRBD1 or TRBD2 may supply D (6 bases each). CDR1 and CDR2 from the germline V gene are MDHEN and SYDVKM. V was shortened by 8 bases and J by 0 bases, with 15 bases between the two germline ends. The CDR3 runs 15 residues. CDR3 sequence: CASSGALASTDTQYF. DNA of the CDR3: TGTGCCAGCTCGGGGGCTCTAGCTAGCACAGATACGCAGTATTTT.

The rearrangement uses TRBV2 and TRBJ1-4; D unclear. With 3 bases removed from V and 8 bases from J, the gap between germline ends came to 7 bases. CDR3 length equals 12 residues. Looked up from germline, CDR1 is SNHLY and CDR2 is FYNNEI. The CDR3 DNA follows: TGTGCCAGCAGTGAGAACGGGGAAAAACTGTTTTTT. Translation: CASSENGEKLFF.

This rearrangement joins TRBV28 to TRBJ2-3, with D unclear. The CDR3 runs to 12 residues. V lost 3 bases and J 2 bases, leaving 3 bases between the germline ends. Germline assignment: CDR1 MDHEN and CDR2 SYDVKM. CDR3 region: CASSLTTDTQYF. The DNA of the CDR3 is TGTGCCAGCAGTTTGACCACAGATACGCAGTATTTT.

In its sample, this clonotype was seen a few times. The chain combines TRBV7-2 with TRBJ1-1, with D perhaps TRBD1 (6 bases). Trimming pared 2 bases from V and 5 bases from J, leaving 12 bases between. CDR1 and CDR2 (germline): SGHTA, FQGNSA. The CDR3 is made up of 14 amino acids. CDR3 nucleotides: TGTGCCAGCAGCTTAAAGGGGGGCGAGACTGAAGCTTTCTTT. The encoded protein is CASSLKGGETEAFF.

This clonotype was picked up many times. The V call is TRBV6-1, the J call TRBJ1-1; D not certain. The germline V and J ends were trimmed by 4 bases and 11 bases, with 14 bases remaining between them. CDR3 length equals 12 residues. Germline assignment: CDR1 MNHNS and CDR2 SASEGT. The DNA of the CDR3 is TGTGCCAGCAGTGTTCAGACCCTAACGGCTTTCTTT. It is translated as CASSVQTLTAFF.

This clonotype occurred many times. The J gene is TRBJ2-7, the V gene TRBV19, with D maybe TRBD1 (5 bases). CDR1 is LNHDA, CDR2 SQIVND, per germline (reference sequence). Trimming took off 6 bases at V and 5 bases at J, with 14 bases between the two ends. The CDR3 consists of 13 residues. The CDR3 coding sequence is TGTGCCAGTAGCCGCAGGGAAGGTCACGAGCAGTACTTC. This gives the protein CASSRREGHEQYF. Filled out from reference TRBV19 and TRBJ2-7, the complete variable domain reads DGGITQSPKYLFRKEGQNVTLSCEQNLNHDAMYWYRQDPGQGLRLIYYSQIVNDFQKGDIAEGYSVSREKKESFPLTVTSAQKNPTAFYLCASSRREGHEQYFGPGTRLTVT.

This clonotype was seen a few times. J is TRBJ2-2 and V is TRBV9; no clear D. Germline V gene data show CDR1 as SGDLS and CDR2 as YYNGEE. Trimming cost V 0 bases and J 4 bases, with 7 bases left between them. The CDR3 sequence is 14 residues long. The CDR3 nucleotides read TGTGCCAGCAGCGTAGATGGAATCACCGGGGAGCTGTTTTTT. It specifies CASSVDGITGELFF.

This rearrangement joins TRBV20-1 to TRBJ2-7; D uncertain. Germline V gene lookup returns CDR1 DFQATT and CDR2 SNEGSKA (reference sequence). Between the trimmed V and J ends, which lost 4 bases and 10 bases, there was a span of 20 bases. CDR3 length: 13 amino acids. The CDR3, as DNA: TGCAGTGCTACCGACTCCCCTTTAGAGGAACAGTACTTC. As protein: CSATDSPLEEQYF.

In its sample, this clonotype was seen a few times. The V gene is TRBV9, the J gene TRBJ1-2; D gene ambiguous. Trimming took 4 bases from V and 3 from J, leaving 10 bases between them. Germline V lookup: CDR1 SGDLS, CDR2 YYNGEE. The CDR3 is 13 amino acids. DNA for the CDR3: TGTGCCAGCAGCCTTGAGATAGACTATGGCTACACCTTC. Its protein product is CASSLEIDYGYTF.